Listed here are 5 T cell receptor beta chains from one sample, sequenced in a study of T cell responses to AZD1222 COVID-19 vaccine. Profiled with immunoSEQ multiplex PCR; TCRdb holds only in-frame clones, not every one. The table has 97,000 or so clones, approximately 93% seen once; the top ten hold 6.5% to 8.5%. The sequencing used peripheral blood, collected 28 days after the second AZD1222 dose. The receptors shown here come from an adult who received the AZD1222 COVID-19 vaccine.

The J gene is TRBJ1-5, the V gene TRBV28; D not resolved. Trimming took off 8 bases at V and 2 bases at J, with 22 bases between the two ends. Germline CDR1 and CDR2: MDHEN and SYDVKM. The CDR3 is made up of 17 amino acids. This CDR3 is CASLLRLGHLGNQPQHF. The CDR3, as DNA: TGTGCCAGCCTTTTACGCCTCGGGCATCTGGGCAATCAGCCCCAGCATTTT.

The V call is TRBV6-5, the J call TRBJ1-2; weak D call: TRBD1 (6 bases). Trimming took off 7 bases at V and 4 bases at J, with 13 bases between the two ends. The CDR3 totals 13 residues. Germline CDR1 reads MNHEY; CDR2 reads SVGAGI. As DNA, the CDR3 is TGTGCCAGCATGCGGGGGGGGCTCTATGGCTACACCTTC. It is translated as CASMRGGLYGYTF.

CDR3 protein: CASSLAGRGSTEAFF. CDR3 DNA sequence: TGCGCCAGCAGCTTGGCAGGCAGGGGGAGCACTGAAGCTTTCTTT. V usage is TRBV5-1 and J usage is TRBJ1-1, with 7 bases aligning to TRBD1. The V gene end was trimmed by 0 bases and the J gene end by 4 bases; junction bases not matched to a gene: 6. Germline loops: CDR1 SGHRS, CDR2 YFSETQ. CDR3 length equals 15 residues.

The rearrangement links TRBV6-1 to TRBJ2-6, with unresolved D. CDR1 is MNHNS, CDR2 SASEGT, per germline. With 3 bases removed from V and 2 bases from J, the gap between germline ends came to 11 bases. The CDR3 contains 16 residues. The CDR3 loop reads CASSETDSTGANVLTF. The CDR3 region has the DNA TGTGCCAGCAGTGAGACTGATTCTACTGGGGCCAACGTCCTGACTTTC.

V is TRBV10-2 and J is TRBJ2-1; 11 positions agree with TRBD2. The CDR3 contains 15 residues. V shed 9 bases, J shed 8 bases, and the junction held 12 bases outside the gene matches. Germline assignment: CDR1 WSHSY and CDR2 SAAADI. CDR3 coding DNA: TGCGCCAGTGGACGACTAGCGGGAAACCTTGATGAGCAGTTCTTC. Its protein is CASGRLAGNLDEQFF.